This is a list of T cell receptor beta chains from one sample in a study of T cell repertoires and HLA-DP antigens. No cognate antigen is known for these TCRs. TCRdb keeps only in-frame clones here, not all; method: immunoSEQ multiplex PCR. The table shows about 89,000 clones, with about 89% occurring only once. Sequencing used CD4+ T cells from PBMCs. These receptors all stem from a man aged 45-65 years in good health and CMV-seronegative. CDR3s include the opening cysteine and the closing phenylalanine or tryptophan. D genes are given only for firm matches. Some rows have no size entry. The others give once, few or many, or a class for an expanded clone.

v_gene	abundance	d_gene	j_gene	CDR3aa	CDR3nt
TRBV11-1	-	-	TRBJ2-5	CASSFRGGLQETQYF	TGTGCCAGCAGCTTTAGGGGGGGTCTCCAAGAGACCCAGTACTTC
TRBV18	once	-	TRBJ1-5	CASSVAENQPQHF	TGTGCCAGCTCGGTGGCGGAAAATCAGCCCCAGCATTTT
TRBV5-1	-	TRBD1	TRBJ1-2	CASGFGQGDGYTF	TGCGCCAGCGGCTTCGGGCAGGGGGATGGCTACACCTTC
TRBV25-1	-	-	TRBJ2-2	CASSEWVKGEGSGELFF	TGTGCCAGCAGTGAATGGGTCAAGGGGGAAGGGTCCGGGGAGCTGTTTTTT
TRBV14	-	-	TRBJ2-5	CASSPLPGGRETQYF	TGTGCCAGCAGCCCCTTGCCAGGGGGGAGGGAGACCCAGTACTTC
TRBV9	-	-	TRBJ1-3	CASSYGDSSGNTIYF	TGTGCCAGCAGTTACGGAGATAGCTCTGGAAACACCATATATTTT
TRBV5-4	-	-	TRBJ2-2	CASRATGDSGELFF	TGTGCCAGCAGGGCGACAGGAGACTCCGGGGAGCTGTTTTTT
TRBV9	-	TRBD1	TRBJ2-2	CASSAGQGGTGELFF	TGTGCCAGCAGCGCGGGACAGGGAGGCACCGGGGAGCTGTTTTTT
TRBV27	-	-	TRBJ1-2	CASRKLLTREIGGYTF	TGTGCCAGCAGAAAACTCCTCACCAGGGAGATCGGAGGCTACACCTTC
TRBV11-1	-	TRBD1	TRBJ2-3	CASSLGQGGTDTQYF	TGTGCCAGCAGCCTGGGACAGGGAGGCACAGATACGCAGTATTTT
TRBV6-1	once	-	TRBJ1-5	CASSEAGGWLNQPQHF	TGTGCCAGCAGTGAAGCGGGAGGCTGGTTGAATCAGCCCCAGCATTTT
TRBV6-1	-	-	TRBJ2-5	CASSEGVRPQETQYF	TGTGCCAGCAGTGAAGGGGTCAGGCCCCAAGAGACCCAGTACTTC
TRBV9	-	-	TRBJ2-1	CASSDPRQGGFYNEQFF	TGTGCCAGCAGCGACCCGCGCCAGGGGGGGTTTTACAATGAGCAGTTCTTC
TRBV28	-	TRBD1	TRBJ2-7	CASRLQGAPSYEQYF	TGTGCCAGCAGACTTCAGGGGGCGCCGTCCTACGAGCAGTACTTC
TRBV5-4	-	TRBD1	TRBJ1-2	CASSTGQSHYGYTF	TGTGCCAGCAGCACGGGACAGAGTCACTATGGCTACACCTTC
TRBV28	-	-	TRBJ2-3	CASSLDFGQYF	TGTGCCAGCAGTCTGGACTTTGGGCAGTATTTT
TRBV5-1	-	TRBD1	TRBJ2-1	CASSLGDSSYNEQFF	TGCGCCAGCAGCTTGGGGGACAGCTCCTACAATGAGCAGTTCTTC
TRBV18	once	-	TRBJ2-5	CASSPSGKETQYF	TGTGCCAGCTCACCTTCCGGGAAAGAGACCCAGTACTTC
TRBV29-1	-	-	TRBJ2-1	CSVDIQGGNEQFF	TGCAGCGTTGATATACAGGGAGGGAATGAGCAGTTCTTC
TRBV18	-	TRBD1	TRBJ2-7	CASSPRTGENSYEQYF	TGTGCCAGCTCACCACGGACAGGGGAGAACTCCTACGAGCAGTACTTC
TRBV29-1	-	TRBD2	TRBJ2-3	CSVGWTSGKRDTQYF	TGCAGCGTTGGCTGGACTAGCGGAAAACGGGATACGCAGTATTTT
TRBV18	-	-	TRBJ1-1	CASSTSRGITEAFF	TGTGCCAGCTCAACTTCGCGGGGAATCACTGAAGCTTTCTTT